A single sample gave rise to the 16 T cell receptor beta chains below, sequenced in a study of blood T cell repertoires in COVID-19. TCRdb keeps only in-frame clones here, not all; method: immunoSEQ multiplex PCR. The table includes fewer than 350,000 clones, roughly 87% detected once. Sequencing was performed on PBMCs or T cells enriched from blood (not recorded which). The receptors were sampled from a woman aged 40 to 50 who had recovered from COVID-19.

This clone was observed a single time. This chain uses TRBV28 with TRBJ1-6; D unresolved. Trimming pared 7 bases from V and 5 bases from J, leaving 15 bases between. The CDR3 is made up of 15 amino acids. Germline V lookup: CDR1 MDHEN, CDR2 SYDVKM. The CDR3 is CASTPLEGDNSPLHF. DNA of the CDR3: TGTGCCAGCACCCCTCTTGAAGGAGATAATTCACCCCTCCACTTT.

The chain uses TRBV2 and TRBJ2-5, with D possibly being TRBD1 (5 bases). This CDR3 is built from 13 residues. With 5 bases removed from V and 5 bases from J, the gap between germline ends came to 12 bases. Germline V lookup: CDR1 SNHLY, CDR2 FYNNEI. CDR3 loop: CASSPDIRETQYF. The CDR3, as DNA: TGTGCCAGCAGTCCGGACATTCGGGAGACCCAGTACTTC. The entire variable domain, with the rest obtained from reference TRBV2 and TRBJ2-5, is as follows: EPEVTQTPSHQVTQMGQEVILRCVPISNHLYFYWYRQILGQKVEFLVSFYNNEISEKSEIFDDQFSVERPDGSNFTLKIRSTKLEDSAMYFCASSPDIRETQYFGPGTRLLVL.

The chain carries TRBV7-6 and TRBJ2-5; no firm D call. CDR1 SGHVS and CDR2 FNYEAQ come from the germline V gene. This CDR3 is built from 11 residues. Trimming shortened V by 5 bases and J by 5 bases, and 6 bases separated the two germline ends. CDR3 sequence reads: CASSRGETQYF. CDR3 nucleotides: TGTGCCAGCAGCCGCGGTGAGACCCAGTACTTC.

V is TRBV5-4 and J is TRBJ2-7; a weak D match, TRBD2 (6 bases). The CDR3 covers 15 residues. Trimming removed 4 bases at V and 5 bases at J, with 19 bases between. CDR1 is SGHNT and CDR2 is YYREEE in the germline V gene (reference sequence). The CDR3 protein is CASSPGGAPGHEQYF. CDR3 in DNA: TGTGCCAGCAGCCCCGGGGGAGCCCCAGGCCACGAGCAGTACTTC.

The genes are TRBV25-1 and TRBJ2-2; maybe TRBD2 (6 bases). The ends were cut back, 4 bases at V and 6 bases at J, with 12 bases in the middle. Germline V CDR1 and CDR2: MGHDK, SYGVNS. The CDR3 has 14 residues. As DNA, the CDR3 is TGTGCCAGCAGTGCCCGGTCTAGCGCCGGGGAGCTGTTTTTT. It translates to CASSARSSAGELFF.

The rearrangement joins TRBV4-2 to TRBJ2-7, with TRBD2 matching 7 bases. V was pared by 0 bases and J by 0 bases, with 5 bases of the junction left unmatched. The CDR3 loop spans 16 amino acids. Germline-derived CDR1 and CDR2 are LGHNA and YNFKEQ. Here the CDR3 reads CASSQETSVLSYEQYF. The CDR3 DNA reads as TGTGCCAGCAGCCAAGAAACTAGCGTTCTCTCCTACGAGCAGTACTTC.

The J gene is TRBJ2-7, the V gene TRBV18; 9 positions agree with TRBD1. The germline V gene has CDR1 KGHSH and CDR2 LQKENI. The CDR3 consists of 16 residues. J lost 1 base, V lost 3 bases, and 7 bases had no gene match. In DNA, the CDR3 is TGTGCCAGCTCACCGGGCCCGGGACAGGGATCCTACGAGCAGTACTTC. It translates to CASSPGPGQGSYEQYF.

The V call is TRBV28, the J call TRBJ2-7, with TRBD1 as a possible D gene (6 bases). The CDR3 loop spans 12 amino acids. CDR1 and CDR2 from the germline V gene are MDHEN and SYDVKM. The V end lost 5 bases, the J end lost 7 bases, and 12 bases lay between the germline ends. CDR3 in DNA: TGTGCCAGCAGTCCAGGGGTAAGGGAGCAGTACTTC. Translating gives CASSPGVREQYF.

This chain links TRBV15 with TRBJ1-3, with D maybe TRBD1 (6 bases). Trimming removed 4 bases from V and 2 bases from J, with 12 bases in between. Germline loops: CDR1 LNHNV, CDR2 YYDKDF (reference sequence). The CDR3 runs to 15 residues. DNA for the CDR3: TGTGCCACCAGCAACTACAGGGACCCTGGAAACACCATATATTTT. Translated, it gives CATSNYRDPGNTIYF.

V is TRBV14 and J is TRBJ2-3; 10 positions agree with TRBD2. V dropped 2 bases and J dropped 4; count of bases not matched to a gene: 3. CDR3 length equals 15 residues. CDR1 is SGHDN and CDR2 is FVKESK in the germline V gene. The CDR3 DNA sequence: TGTGCCAGCAGCCAAAGGCTAGCGGGAGCAGATACGCAGTATTTT. Its translation is CASSQRLAGADTQYF.

The CDR3 is CASSPDLAYEQYF. In DNA form, the CDR3 reads TGTGCCAGCTCCCCTGACTTGGCCTACGAGCAGTACTTC. The chain has TRBV2 and TRBJ2-7; D remains ambiguous. The CDR3 is made up of 13 amino acids. Germline V gene lookup returns CDR1 SNHLY and CDR2 FYNNEI. Trimming removed 8 bases from V and 2 bases from J, with 13 bases in between.

The CDR3 nucleotides read TGTGCCAGCAGTGTGCGGGAGGGTAACGAGCAGTACTTC. Residues: CASSVREGNEQYF. The rearrangement joins TRBV2 to TRBJ2-7; TRBD2 aligns across 9 bases. With V trimmed by 4 bases and J by 5 bases, 3 bases remained unmatched. Germline CDR1 is SNHLY and CDR2 is FYNNEI. The CDR3 length is 13 residues.

This chain uses TRBV11-2 with TRBJ2-7; D is unclear. CDR3 length: 13 residues. CDR1 and CDR2 from the germline V gene are SGHAT and FQNNGV. V dropped 4 bases and J dropped 6 bases, with 13 bases sitting between them. DNA of the CDR3: TGTGCCAGCAGCTCGACATCAGATGGCGAGCAGTACTTC. Its translation: CASSSTSDGEQYF.

The CDR3 is CASMVGETQYF. In DNA, the CDR3 is TGTGCCAGCATGGTCGGTGAGACCCAGTACTTC. The V and J genes are TRBV6-5 and TRBJ2-5; no clear D. Germline CDR1 reads MNHEY; CDR2 reads SVGAGI. The V gene lost 7 bases and the J gene lost 5 bases, with 8 bases spanning the gap. The CDR3 contains 11 residues.

The rearrangement joins TRBV27 to TRBJ2-7; 13 nucleotides line up with TRBD2. Per the germline V gene, CDR1 is MNHEY and CDR2 is SMNVEV (reference sequence). With V trimmed by 4 bases and J by 0 bases, 9 bases remained unmatched. The CDR3 sequence is 18 residues long. Written as DNA, the CDR3 is TGTGCCAGCAGTTCGTCGACTAGCGGGAGGTTCCGCTCCTACGAGCAGTACTTC. Translation: CASSSSTSGRFRSYEQYF.

The rearrangement uses TRBV11-2 and TRBJ2-7; 8 bases align to TRBD1. This CDR3 is 17 amino acids long. Per germline, CDR1 SGHAT and CDR2 FQNNGV. Trimming removed 5 bases from V and 1 base from J; junction bases left unmatched: 13. CDR3 region: CASSRLRGRGPSYEQYF. DNA for the CDR3: TGTGCCAGCAGCAGACTACGGGGCAGGGGGCCTTCCTACGAGCAGTACTTC.